This T cell receptor (beta chain) comes out of a study of blood T cell repertoires in COVID-19. Background on the study: Samples representing acute and convalescent COVID-19 were sourced from the United States, Italy and Spain. PBMCs, B-cell-depleted T cells, or T cells were the source of the cDNA or gDNA that made up the material.

The CDR3 totals 12 residues. The V gene lost 3 bases and the J gene lost 5 bases, with 8 bases spanning the gap. Looked up from germline, CDR1 is SGHVS and CDR2 is FNYEAQ. Original processing notes: Counts of nucleated cells, estimated from reference gene primer amplification, were obtained. Sequencing was performed with immunoSEQ multiplex PCR; in TCRdb, only in-frame clones are kept and a portion is missing. V and J calls and clone size are as listed in that table; D and trimming were resolved from the DNA. The sample lists around 200,000 clones, less than 80% seen once, with around an eighth in the top ten.

This sequence joins TRBV7-6 and TRBJ2-7; a possible D gene is TRBD2 (5 bases). The sequenced sample was peripheral blood. The receptor was isolated from a woman in her forties or fifties with acute or convalescent COVID-19. This chain's CDR3 is CASSFPGNEQYF. The CDR3 DNA reads as TGTGCCAGCAGCTTTCCCGGGAACGAGCAGTACTTC.